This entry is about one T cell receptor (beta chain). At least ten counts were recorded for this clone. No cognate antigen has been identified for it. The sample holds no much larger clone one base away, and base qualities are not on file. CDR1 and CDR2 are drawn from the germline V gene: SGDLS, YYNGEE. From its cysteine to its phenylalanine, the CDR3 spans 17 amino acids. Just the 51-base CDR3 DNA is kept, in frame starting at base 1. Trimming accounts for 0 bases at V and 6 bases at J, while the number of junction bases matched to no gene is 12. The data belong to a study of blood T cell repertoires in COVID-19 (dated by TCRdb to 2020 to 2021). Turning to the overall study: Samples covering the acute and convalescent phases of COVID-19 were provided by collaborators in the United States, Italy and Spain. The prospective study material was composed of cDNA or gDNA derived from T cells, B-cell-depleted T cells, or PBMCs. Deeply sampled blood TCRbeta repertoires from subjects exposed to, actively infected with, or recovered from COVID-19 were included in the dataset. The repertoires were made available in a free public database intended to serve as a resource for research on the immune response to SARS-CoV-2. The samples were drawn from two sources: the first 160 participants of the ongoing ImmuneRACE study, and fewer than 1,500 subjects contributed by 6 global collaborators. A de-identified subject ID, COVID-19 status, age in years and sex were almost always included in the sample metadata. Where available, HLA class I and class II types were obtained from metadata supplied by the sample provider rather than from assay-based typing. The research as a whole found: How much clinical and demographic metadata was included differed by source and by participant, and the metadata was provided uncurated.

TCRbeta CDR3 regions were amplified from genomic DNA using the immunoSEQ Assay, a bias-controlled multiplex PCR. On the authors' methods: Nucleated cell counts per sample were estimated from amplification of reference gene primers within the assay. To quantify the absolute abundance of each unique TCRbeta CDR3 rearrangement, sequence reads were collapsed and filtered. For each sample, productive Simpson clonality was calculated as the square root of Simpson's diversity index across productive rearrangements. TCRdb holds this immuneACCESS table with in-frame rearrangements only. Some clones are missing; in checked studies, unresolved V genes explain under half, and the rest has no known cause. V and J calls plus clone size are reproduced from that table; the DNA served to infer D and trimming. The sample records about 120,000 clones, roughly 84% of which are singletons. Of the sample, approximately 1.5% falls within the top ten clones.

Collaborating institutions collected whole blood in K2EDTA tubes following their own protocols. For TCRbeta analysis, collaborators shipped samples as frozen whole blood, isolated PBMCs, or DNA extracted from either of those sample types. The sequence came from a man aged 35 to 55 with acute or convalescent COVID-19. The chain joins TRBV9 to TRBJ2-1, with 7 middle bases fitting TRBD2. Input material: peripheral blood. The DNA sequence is TGTGCCAGCAGCGTAGGCTTATTGCGGGAGAGGTCCAATGAGCAGTTCTTC. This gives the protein CASSVGLLRERSNEQFF.